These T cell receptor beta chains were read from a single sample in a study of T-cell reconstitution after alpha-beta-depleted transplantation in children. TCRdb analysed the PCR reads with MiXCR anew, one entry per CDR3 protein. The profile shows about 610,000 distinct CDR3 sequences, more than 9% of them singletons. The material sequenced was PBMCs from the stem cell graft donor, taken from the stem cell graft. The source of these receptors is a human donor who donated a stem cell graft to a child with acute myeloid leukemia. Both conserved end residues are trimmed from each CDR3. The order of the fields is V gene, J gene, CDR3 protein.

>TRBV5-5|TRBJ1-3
ASSPYVGGNTIY
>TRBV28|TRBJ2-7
ASSPRVSSYEQY
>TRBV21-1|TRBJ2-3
ASSKADHDTQY
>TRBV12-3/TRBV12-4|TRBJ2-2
ASSSAGLALKGGLGELF
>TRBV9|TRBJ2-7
ASSVEVGFGEQY
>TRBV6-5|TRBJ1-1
ASSYVSYTEAF
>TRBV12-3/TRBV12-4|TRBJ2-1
ASFGLAGGWDEQF
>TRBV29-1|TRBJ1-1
SVARQGYTEAF
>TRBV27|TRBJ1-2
ASSDGQETTYYGYT
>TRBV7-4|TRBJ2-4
ASSDRGPKNIQY
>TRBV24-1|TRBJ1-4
ATSQVAGEKLF
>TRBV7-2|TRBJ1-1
ASSLTLTQSPEAF
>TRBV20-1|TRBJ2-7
SASRTGISYEQY
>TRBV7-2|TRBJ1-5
ASSARTSGGGNQPQH
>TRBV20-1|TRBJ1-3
SASGTGAGNTIY
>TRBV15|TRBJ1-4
ATSREGSRRPNEKLF
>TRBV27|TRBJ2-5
ASNSPGRWGKETQY
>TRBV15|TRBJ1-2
ATSGGALYGYT
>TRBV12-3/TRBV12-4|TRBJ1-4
ASSTVDRIGEKLF
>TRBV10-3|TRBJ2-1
AISERLAGERPYNEQF
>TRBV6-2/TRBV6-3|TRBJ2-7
ASSYDAEGYEQY
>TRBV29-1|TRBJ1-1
SGSTDGPEAF
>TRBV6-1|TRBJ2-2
ATYASGRNTGELF
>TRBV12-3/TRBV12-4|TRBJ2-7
ASTSGTGRYEQY
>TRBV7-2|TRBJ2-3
ASSFATIPLGQY
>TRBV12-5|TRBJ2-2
ASGLGLANTGELF
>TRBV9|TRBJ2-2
ASSVAGTSGSFTGELF
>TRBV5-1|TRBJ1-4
ASSLNAGTGVEKLF
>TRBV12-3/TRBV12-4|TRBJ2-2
ASSLSGRNTGELF
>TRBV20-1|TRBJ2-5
SARDLTGGPKTQY
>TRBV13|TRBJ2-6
ASSPRQGDSGANVLT
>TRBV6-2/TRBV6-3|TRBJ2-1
ASSLRMNEQF
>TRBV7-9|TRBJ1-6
ASKGTDASPLH
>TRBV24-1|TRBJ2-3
ATSAFRGGTDTQY
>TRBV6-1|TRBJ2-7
ASSTRTGAYEQY
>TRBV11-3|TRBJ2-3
ASSLSVPDTQY
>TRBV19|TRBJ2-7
ASSIGWDPSYEQY